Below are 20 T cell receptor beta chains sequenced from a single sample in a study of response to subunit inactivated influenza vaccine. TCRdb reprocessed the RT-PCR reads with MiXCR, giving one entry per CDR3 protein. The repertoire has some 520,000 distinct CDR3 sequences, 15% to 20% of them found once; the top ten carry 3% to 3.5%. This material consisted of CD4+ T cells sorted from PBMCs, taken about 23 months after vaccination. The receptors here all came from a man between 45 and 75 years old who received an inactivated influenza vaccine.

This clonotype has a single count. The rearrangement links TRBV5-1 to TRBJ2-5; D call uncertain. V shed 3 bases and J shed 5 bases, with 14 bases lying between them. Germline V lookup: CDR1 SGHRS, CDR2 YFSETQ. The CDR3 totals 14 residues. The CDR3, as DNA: TGCGCCAGCAGCTGGGGATCGGTCCAGGAGACCCAGTACTTC. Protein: CASSWGSVQETQYF. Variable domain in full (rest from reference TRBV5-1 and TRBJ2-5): KAGVTQTPRYLIKTRGQQVTLSCSPISGHRSVSWYQQTPGQGLQFLFEYFSETQRNKGNFPGRFSGRQFSNSRSEMNVSTLELGDSALYLCASSWGSVQETQYFGPGTRLLVL.

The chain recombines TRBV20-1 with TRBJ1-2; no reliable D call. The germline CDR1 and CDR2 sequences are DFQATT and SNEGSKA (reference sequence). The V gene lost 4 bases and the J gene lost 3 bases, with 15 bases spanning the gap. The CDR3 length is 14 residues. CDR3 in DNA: TGCAGTGCTACGACGTATAAAGGGTACTATGGCTACACCTTC. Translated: CSATTYKGYYGYTF.

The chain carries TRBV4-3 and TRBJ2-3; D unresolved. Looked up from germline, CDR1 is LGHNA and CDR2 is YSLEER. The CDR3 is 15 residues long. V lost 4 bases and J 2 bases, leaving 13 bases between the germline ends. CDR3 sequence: CASSRNRAATDTQYF. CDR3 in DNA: TGCGCCAGCAGCCGGAACCGGGCGGCCACAGATACGCAGTATTTT.

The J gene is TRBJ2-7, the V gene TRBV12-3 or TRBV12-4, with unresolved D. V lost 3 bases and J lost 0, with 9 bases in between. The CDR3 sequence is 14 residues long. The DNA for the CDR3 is TGTGCCAGCAGTTTGTGGGAAAGCTCCTACGAGCAGTACTTC. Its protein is CASSLWESSYEQYF.

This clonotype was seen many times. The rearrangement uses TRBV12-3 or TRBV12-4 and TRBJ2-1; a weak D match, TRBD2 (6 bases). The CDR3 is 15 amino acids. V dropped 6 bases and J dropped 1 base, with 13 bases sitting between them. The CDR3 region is CASSPGTVSYNEQFF. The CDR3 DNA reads TGTGCCAGCAGCCCCGGGACTGTATCCTACAATGAGCAGTTCTTC.

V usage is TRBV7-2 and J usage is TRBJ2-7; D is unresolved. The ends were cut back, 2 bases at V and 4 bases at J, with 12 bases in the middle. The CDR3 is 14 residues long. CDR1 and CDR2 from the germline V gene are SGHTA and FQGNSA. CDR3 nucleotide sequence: TGTGCCAGCAGCTTACAGCTGGGATTTTACGAGCAGTACTTC. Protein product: CASSLQLGFYEQYF. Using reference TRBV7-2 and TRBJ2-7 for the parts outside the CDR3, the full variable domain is GAGVSQSPSNKVTEKGKDVELRCDPISGHTALYWYRQSLGQGLEFLIYFQGNSAPDKSGLPSDRFSAERTGGSVSTLTIQRTQQEDSAVYLCASSLQLGFYEQYFGPGTRLTVT.

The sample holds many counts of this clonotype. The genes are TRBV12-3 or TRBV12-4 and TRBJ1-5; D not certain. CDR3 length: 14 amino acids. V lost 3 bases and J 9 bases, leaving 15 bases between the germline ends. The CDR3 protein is CASSFRTGSGPQHF. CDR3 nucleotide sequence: TGTGCCAGCAGTTTCCGGACGGGGAGCGGGCCCCAGCATTTT.

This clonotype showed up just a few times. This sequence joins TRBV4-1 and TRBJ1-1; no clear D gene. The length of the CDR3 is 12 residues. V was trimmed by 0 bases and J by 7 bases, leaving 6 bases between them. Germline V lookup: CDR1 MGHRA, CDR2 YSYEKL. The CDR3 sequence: CASSQEWSEAFF. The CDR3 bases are TGCGCCAGCAGCCAAGAGTGGAGTGAAGCTTTCTTT.

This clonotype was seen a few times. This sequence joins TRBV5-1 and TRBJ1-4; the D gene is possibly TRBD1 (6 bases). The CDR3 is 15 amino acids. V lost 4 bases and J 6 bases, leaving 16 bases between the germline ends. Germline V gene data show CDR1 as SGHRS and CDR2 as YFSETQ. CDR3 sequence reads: CASSIGGGMDEKLFF. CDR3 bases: TGCGCCAGCAGCATAGGGGGAGGGATGGATGAAAAACTGTTTTTT. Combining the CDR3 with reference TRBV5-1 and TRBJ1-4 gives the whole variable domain KAGVTQTPRYLIKTRGQQVTLSCSPISGHRSVSWYQQTPGQGLQFLFEYFSETQRNKGNFPGRFSGRQFSNSRSEMNVSTLELGDSALYLCASSIGGGMDEKLFFGSGTQLSVL.

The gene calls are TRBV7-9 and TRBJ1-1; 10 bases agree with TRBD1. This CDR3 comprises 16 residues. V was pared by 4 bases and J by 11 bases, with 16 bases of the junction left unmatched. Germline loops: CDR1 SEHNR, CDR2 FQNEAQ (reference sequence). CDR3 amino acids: CASSSPGQGLTRDAFF. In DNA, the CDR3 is TGTGCCAGCAGCTCTCCGGGACAGGGGCTCACTAGGGACGCTTTCTTT.

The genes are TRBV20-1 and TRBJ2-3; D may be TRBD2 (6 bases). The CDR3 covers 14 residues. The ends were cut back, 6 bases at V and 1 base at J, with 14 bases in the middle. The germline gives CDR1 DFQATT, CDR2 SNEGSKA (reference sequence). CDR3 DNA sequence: TGCAGTGCCGAGACGGGGGTCGGCACAGATACGCAGTATTTT. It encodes CSAETGVGTDTQYF.

The chain's CDR3 is CSASNGPYNSPLHF. The CDR3 DNA follows: TGCAGTGCCTCCAATGGACCCTATAATTCACCCCTCCACTTT. The chain employs TRBV20-1 and TRBJ1-6; D is uncertain. Germline V gene sequence: CDR1 DFQATT, CDR2 SNEGSKA (reference sequence). CDR3 length: 14 amino acids. V lost 6 bases, J lost 2 bases, and 11 bases lay in between.

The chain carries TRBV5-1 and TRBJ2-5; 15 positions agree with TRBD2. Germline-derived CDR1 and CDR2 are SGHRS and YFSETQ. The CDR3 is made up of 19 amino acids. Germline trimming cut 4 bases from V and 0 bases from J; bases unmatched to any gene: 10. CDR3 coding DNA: TGCGCCAGCAGCCCCGGGACTAGCGGGGGGTCAGGGTACCAAGAGACCCAGTACTTC. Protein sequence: CASSPGTSGGSGYQETQYF. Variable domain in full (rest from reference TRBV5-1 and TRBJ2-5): KAGVTQTPRYLIKTRGQQVTLSCSPISGHRSVSWYQQTPGQGLQFLFEYFSETQRNKGNFPGRFSGRQFSNSRSEMNVSTLELGDSALYLCASSPGTSGGSGYQETQYFGPGTRLLVL.

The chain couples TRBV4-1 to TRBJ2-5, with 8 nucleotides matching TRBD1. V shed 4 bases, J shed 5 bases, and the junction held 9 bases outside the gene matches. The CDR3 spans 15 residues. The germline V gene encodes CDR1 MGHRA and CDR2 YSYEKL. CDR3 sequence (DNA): TGCGCCAGCAGCCGACGGACAGGGTTTGGGGAGACCCAGTACTTC. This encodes CASSRRTGFGETQYF.

The CDR3 here is CASSPLGQGGNEKLFF. As DNA, the CDR3 is TGTGCCAGCAGCCCCCTTGGACAGGGCGGGAATGAAAAACTGTTTTTT. V gene TRBV7-8 combines with J gene TRBJ1-4; 8 bases are shared with TRBD1. The CDR3 runs to 16 residues. Losses at the gene ends were 5 bases for V and 5 bases for J; bases not matched to a gene: 10. In germline, CDR1 is SGHVS, CDR2 FQNEAQ. Looking up the rest from reference TRBV7-8 and TRBJ1-4 gives the full variable domain: GAGVSQSPRYKVAKRGQDVALRCDPISGHVSLFWYQQALGQGPEFLTYFQNEAQLDKSGLPSDRFFAERPEGSVSTLKIQRTQQEDSAVYLCASSPLGQGGNEKLFFGSGTQLSVL.

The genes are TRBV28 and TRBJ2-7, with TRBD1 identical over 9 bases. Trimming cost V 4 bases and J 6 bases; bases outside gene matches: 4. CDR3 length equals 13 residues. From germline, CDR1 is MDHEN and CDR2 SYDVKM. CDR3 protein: CASSSWTGVEQYF. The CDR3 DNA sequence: TGTGCCAGCAGTTCCTGGACAGGGGTCGAGCAGTACTTC.

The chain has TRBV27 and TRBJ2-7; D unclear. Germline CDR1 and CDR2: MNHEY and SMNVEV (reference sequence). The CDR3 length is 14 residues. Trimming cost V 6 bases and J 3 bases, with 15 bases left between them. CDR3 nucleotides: TGTGCCAGCAGCCATGAGATCAGCAGCTACGAGCAGTACTTC. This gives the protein CASSHEISSYEQYF.

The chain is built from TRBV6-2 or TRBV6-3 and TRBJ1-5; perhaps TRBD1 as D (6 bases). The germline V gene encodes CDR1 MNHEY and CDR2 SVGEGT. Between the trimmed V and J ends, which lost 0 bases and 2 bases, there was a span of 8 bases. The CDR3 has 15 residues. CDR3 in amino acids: CASSYSPGGNQPQHF. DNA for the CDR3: TGTGCCAGCAGTTACTCTCCAGGGGGCAATCAGCCCCAGCATTTT.

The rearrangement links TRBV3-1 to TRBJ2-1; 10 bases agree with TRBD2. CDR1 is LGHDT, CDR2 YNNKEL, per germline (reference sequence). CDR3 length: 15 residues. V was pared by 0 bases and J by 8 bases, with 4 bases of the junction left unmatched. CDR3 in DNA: TGTGCCAGCAGCCAAGAACCAGGACTAGCGGATGAGCAGTTCTTC. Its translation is CASSQEPGLADEQFF.

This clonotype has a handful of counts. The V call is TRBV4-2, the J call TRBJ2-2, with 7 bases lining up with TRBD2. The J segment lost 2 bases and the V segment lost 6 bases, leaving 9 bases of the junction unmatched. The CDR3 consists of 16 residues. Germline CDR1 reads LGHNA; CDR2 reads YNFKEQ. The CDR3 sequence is CASSREVAENTGELFF. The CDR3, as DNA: TGTGCCAGCAGTCGGGAGGTAGCGGAAAACACCGGGGAGCTGTTTTTT.